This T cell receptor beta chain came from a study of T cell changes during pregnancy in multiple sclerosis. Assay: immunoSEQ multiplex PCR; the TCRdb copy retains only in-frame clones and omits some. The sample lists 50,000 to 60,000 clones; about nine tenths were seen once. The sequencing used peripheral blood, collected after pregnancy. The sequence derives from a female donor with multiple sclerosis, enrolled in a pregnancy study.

The CDR3, as DNA: TGCGCCAGCAGCGCGACGCAGGCTAGCACAGATACGCAGTATTTT. It is translated as CASSATQASTDTQYF. The chain combines TRBV10-2 with TRBJ2-3, with D unclear. V shed 6 bases and J shed 0 bases, with 13 bases lying between them. This CDR3 region has 15 residues. Looked up from germline, CDR1 is WSHSY and CDR2 is SAAADI.